This T cell receptor (beta chain) was documented in a study of spatial heterogeneity in lung cancer (dated by TCRdb to about 2019). In the study overall: Beta-chain transcripts were consistently detected in greater numbers than alpha-chain transcripts, which likely reflects a higher abundance of beta-chain transcripts. In tumor regions, TCR transcript counts showed a strong correlation with a T cell transcriptional module score derived from matched bulk RNA-seq. In the raw uncorrected reads, each unique combination of TCR and UMI appeared on average more than ten times. TCR alpha and beta repertoires were quantitatively compared across multiple tumor regions, matched nontumor lung and blood in non-small cell lung cancer. Nonsynonymous mutation counts, determined by whole-exome sequencing of tumor tissue, were related to features of the TCR repertoire. Both alpha and beta chains were TCR-sequenced in 200 or so tumor regions, 64 matched nontumor lung samples and around 54 PBMC samples obtained at surgery. Broader findings and caveats from the paper: The tumor nonsynonymous mutation count correlated with the number of expanded alpha and beta TCRs within the tumor. Additional single-cell paired TCR alpha and beta sequencing was considered necessary to confirm, at a functional level, the hypothesis that regional TCRs recognize regional mutations. Counts of ubiquitous and regional expanded TCRs correlated with counts of ubiquitous and regional nonsynonymous mutations, respectively. TCR-seq coverage of tumor T cells was estimated at only around 6.7% for alpha chains and less than 15% for beta chains.

The time point label here, explained by the study, means: sample taken at primary tumor resection. Donors were some 78 patients with early-stage, untreated non-small cell lung cancer from the lung TRACERx cohort. For TCR sequencing, whole RNA was extracted from tumor and nontumor lung tissue, or from cryopreserved PBMC samples, and no cell sorting was done. Only patients for whom sufficient RNA was available from at least two tumor regions were selected for TCR sequencing. Before being selected, tumor and adjacent nontumor lung specimens were reviewed by a lung pathologist. Trimmed from V: 0 bases; trimmed from J: 0 bases; junction bases lacking a gene match: 7. Taken from the germline V gene, the CDR1 and CDR2 loops are LGHNT and FRNRAP. The CDR3, from cysteine to phenylalanine, totals 17 residues. Only the CDR3 portion is preserved as DNA: 51 bases, with reading frame beginning at the first base.

The library was prepared using 5' RACE. Reads for this sample came from a NextSeq 500. In the TCR library protocol, a unique molecular identifier was attached to each TCR cDNA molecule so that PCR and sequencing errors could be corrected. Per the source publication's procedure: TCR identification, UMI-based error correction and CDR3 extraction were performed with Decombinator tools. Expanded TCRs were defined as those above a frequency of 2 per 1,000, corresponding to the top 1% of the tumor frequency distribution. Expanded tumor TCRs statistically deemed absent (corrected P<0.05) from at least one tumor region were classed as regional, and all other expanded tumor TCRs were classed as ubiquitous. Renyi diversity was computed with the R vegan package after each repertoire had been subsampled 100 times to 5,000 TCRs. CDR3 similarity networks were built from amino acid triplet string-kernel similarity, connecting CDR3s with pairwise similarity above 0.82. Through fastp at Q25 and MiXCR, TCRdb rebuilt clones from the public reads, retaining in-frame beta chains. Here each entry gathers all rows of one CDR3 protein and keeps the most common genes and DNA. These V and J calls originate from TCRdb's pipeline instead of the authors' own analysis. This sample comprises approximately 8,800 distinct CDR3 sequences, approximately 5.3% of them detected only once. The ten top clones hold 20% to 30% of the sample.

Relative to its sample, this clonotype is medium-sized (0.01 to 0.1%). The target of this receptor is not known. No qualities accompany the bases; no much larger clone lies one base away. The starting material was lung tumor tissue, obtained at surgery. The TCR was taken from a male donor with early-stage non-small cell lung cancer. The rearrangement combines TRBV12-5 with TRBJ2-7; 8 bases in the middle match TRBD1. Here is the DNA: TGTGCTAGTGGTTTGGTAACGGACAGGGCCCACTCCTACGAGCAGTACTTC. It translates to CASGLVTDRAHSYEQYF.